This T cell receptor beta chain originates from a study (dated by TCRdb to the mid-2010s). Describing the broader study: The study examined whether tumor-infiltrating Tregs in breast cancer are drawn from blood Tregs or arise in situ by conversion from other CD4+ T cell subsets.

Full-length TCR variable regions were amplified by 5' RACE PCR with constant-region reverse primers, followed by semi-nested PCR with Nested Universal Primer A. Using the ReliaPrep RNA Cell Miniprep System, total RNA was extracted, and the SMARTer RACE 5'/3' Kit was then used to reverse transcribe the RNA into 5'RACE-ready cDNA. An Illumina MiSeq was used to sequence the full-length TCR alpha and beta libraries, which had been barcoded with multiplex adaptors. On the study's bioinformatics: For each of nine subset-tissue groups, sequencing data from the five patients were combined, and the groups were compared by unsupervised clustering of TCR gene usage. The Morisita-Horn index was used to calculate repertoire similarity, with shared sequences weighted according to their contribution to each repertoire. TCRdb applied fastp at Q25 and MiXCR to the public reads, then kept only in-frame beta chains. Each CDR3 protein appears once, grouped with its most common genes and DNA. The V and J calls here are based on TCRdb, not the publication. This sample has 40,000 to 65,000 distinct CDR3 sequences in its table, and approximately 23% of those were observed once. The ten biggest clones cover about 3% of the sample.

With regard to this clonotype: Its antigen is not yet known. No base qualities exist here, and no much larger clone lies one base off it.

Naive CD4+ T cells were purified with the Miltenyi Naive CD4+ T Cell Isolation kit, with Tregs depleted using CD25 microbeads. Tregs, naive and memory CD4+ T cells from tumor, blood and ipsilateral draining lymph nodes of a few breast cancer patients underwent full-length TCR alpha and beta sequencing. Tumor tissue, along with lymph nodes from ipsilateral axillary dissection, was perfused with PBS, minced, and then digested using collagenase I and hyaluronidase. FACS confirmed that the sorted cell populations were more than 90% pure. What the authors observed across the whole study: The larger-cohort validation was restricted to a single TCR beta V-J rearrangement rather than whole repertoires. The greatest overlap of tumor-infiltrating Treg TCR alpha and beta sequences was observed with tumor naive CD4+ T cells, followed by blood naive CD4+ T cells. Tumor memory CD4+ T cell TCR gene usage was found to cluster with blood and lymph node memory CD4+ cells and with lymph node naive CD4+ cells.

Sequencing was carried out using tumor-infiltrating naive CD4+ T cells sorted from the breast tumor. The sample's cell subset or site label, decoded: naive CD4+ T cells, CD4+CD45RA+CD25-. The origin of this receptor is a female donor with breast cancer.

The DNA is TGCGCCAGCAGCCTTAATGCGGGACGGAATGGCTACACCTTC. It codes for CASSLNAGRNGYTF. The rearranged segments are TRBV5-1 and TRBJ1-2, and perhaps TRBD1 as D gene, on 5 matching bases. V sheds 4 bases and J sheds 6 bases, leaving 16 bases between their ends. From a lookup of the germline V gene, CDR1 and CDR2 are SGHRS and YFSETQ. The CDR3 contains 14 residues, cysteine and phenylalanine counted. Only CDR3 DNA remains: 42 bases, in frame from the first base.